This paragraph reports one T cell receptor beta chain. The data originate from a study of radiotherapy plus CTLA-4 blockade in lung cancer. Whole-study context: In 18% of patients, objective responses were seen; 30% to 35% had disease control.

Germline V CDR1 and CDR2: MNHEY, SVGAGI. The V end lost 0 bases, the J end lost 3 bases, and 8 bases lay between the germline ends. The CDR3 spans 14 residues. Clones were read by immunoSEQ multiplex PCR, and TCRdb kept only the in-frame ones, dropping some. The sample has some 110,000 clones; more than 75% are singletons. The source material was peripheral blood, sampled from a patient treated with radiotherapy plus ipilimumab. The source is a human donor with non-small cell lung cancer that progressed on radiotherapy plus ipilimumab. Some clones in this sample may be carry-over from other donors' samples. The genes are TRBV6-5 and TRBJ1-1, with D perhaps TRBD1 (6 bases). The chain's CDR3 is CASSYSRQDTEAFF. The CDR3 DNA follows: TGTGCCAGCAGTTACTCGAGACAGGACACTGAAGCTTTCTTT.